Following are 11 T cell receptor beta chains from one sample sequenced in a study of early T cells in non-severe SARS-CoV-2 infection. TCRdb processed the 5' RACE reads anew with MiXCR; each CDR3 protein has one entry. Among roughly 58,000 distinct CDR3 sequences, about 5.9% were seen once, and the ten largest hold under 5%. The sequenced sample consisted of whole blood. The receptors shown here come from an adult who was a healthcare worker with PCR-confirmed SARS-CoV-2 infection or an uninfected control (not recorded which).

The V and J genes are TRBV18 and TRBJ2-3; 8 bases are a match to TRBD1. The V gene's germline CDR1 is KGHSH and CDR2 LQKENI. V shed 5 bases and J 1 base; nucleotides not matched to a gene: 5. The CDR3 runs 15 residues. The CDR3 here is CASSETGDRTDTQYF. The DNA for the CDR3 is TGTGCCAGCTCAGAGACAGGGGATCGCACAGATACGCAGTATTTT.

The chain joins TRBV2 to TRBJ1-5; D gene uncertain. The germline V gene encodes CDR1 SNHLY and CDR2 FYNNEI. V lost 4 bases, J lost 0 bases, and 7 bases lay in between. The CDR3 is 14 residues long. This CDR3 reads CASSVRDSNQPQHF. The CDR3 region has the DNA TGTGCCAGCAGTGTGCGGGATAGCAATCAGCCCCAGCATTTT.

The V gene is TRBV4-2, the J gene TRBJ2-7; weak D call: TRBD1 (6 bases). V was pared by 3 bases and J by 6 bases, with 12 bases between. The CDR3 is 13 residues long. From germline, CDR1 is LGHNA and CDR2 YNFKEQ. The CDR3 coding sequence is TGTGCCAGCAGCCAGGGGACAAGCTCCGAGCAGTACTTC. Encoded protein: CASSQGTSSEQYF.

Many counts were recorded for this clonotype. The gene calls are TRBV11-3 and TRBJ1-5; 8 bases are a match to TRBD1. V dropped 3 bases and J dropped 12; count of bases not matched to a gene: 10. This CDR3 has 14 amino acids. Germline V gene sequence: CDR1 SGHNT, CDR2 YENEEA. CDR3 protein: CASSFRDRRVCQHF. The CDR3 nucleotides read TGTGCCAGCAGCTTCCGGGACAGGCGAGTGTGCCAGCATTTT.

By share, this clonotype counts as medium-sized (0.01 to 0.1%). This chain uses TRBV12-3 or TRBV12-4 with TRBJ2-1; perhaps TRBD2 as D (6 bases). This CDR3 has 15 amino acids. The ends were cut back, 1 base at V and 3 bases at J, with 10 bases in the middle. CDR3 nucleotide sequence: TGTGCCAGCAGTTTAGACGGGGGAGGCTACAATGAGCAGTTCTTC. Protein sequence: CASSLDGGGYNEQFF.

The rearrangement joins TRBV28 to TRBJ2-5, with TRBD1 matching 9 bases. CDR3 length: 14 amino acids. From germline, CDR1 is MDHEN and CDR2 SYDVKM. J was trimmed by 5 bases and V by 4 bases; bases with no gene match: 5. The CDR3 is CASSSPGQGETQYF. DNA of the CDR3: TGTGCCAGCAGTTCCCCGGGACAGGGTGAGACCCAGTACTTC. The full variable domain, rest sourced from reference TRBV28 and TRBJ2-5, is DVKVTQSSRYLVKRTGEKVFLECVQDMDHENMFWYRQDPGLGLRLIYFSYDVKMKEKGDIPEGYSVSREKKERFSLILESASTNQTSMYLCASSSPGQGETQYFGPGTRLLVL.

Only a few counts were recorded for this clonotype. The gene calls are TRBV20-1 and TRBJ2-3; D is unclear. Per the germline V gene, CDR1 is DFQATT and CDR2 is SNEGSKA (reference sequence). The CDR3 is made up of 14 amino acids. V was cut by 6 bases and J by 1 base, with 14 bases left in between. CDR3 nucleotides: TGCAGTGCCCAGGATGGTCGGGGCACAGATACGCAGTATTTT. Its translation is CSAQDGRGTDTQYF.

This clonotype was seen more than once but under ten times. DNA for the CDR3: TGTGCCAGCAGCGTAGAGCCCTCACAGGGGGCCGGAAACACCATATATTTT. Amino acid sequence: CASSVEPSQGAGNTIYF. This chain connects TRBV9 to TRBJ1-3; 9 nucleotides line up with TRBD1. CDR3 length equals 17 residues. Germline CDR1 is SGDLS and CDR2 is YYNGEE. V trimming: 0 bases; J trimming: 4 bases; junction bases outside the gene matches: 8.

This clonotype came up many times. V is TRBV29-1 and J is TRBJ2-7, with D tentatively TRBD1 (6 bases). Trimming took 4 bases from V and 4 from J, leaving 17 bases between them. There are 14 residues in the CDR3. Germline lookup yields CDR1 SQVTM and CDR2 ANQGSEA. CDR3 region: CSVAGDGGAYEQYF. CDR3 sequence (DNA): TGCAGCGTTGCCGGGGATGGGGGCGCGTACGAGCAGTACTTC.

CDR3 DNA: TGTGCCAGCAGCCAAGAACAGGTCCTTGGCTACACCTTC. Translation gives CASSQEQVLGYTF. The rearrangement links TRBV14 to TRBJ1-2; perhaps TRBD1 as D (5 bases). This CDR3 contains 13 residues. Trimming pared 0 bases from V and 7 bases from J, leaving 9 bases between. CDR1 is SGHDN and CDR2 is FVKESK in the germline V gene.

This clonotype was picked up many times. CDR3 nucleotide sequence: TGCGCCAGCAGCCAAGTGGAGCACAGGGCGGGTATGAACACTGAAGCTTTCTTT. This encodes CASSQVEHRAGMNTEAFF. The chain joins TRBV4-3 to TRBJ1-1; D may be TRBD1 (6 bases). This CDR3 spans 18 amino acids. Trimming left V 1 base short and J 0 bases short, with 18 bases between. Germline values: CDR1 LGHNA, CDR2 YSLEER.